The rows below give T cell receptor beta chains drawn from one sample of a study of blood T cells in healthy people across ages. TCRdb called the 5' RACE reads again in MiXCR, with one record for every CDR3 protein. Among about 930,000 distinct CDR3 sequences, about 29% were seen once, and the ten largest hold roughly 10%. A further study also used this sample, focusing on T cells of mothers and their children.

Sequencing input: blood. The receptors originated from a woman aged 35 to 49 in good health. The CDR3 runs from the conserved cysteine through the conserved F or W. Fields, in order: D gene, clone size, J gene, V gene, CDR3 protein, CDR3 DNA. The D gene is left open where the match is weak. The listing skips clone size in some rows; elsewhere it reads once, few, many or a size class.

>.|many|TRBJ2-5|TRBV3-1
CASSQVGSKETQYF
TGTGCCAGCAGCCAAGTCGGCTCAAAAGAGACCCAGTACTTC
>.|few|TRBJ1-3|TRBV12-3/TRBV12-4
CASSFPGNTIYF
TGTGCCAGCAGTTTTCCTGGAAACACCATATATTTT
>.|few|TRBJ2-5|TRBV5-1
CASSPPRATEGQYF
TGCGCCAGCAGTCCCCCCCGGGCCACTGAAGGGCAGTACTTC
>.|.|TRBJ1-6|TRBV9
CASSVVGDPNSPLHF
TGTGCCAGCAGCGTAGTTGGGGACCCAAATTCACCCCTCCACTTT
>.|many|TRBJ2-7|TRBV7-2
CASSRDPGYEQYF
TGTGCCAGCAGCCGAGACCCAGGTTACGAGCAGTACTTC
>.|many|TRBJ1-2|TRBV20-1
CSARVSFGYGYTF
TGCAGTGCTAGAGTGTCGTTTGGCTATGGCTACACCTTC
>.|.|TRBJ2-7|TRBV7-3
CASSLNNLGASYEQYF
TGTGCCAGCAGCTTAAATAATCTGGGGGCGTCCTACGAGCAGTACTTC
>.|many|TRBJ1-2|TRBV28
CASSIRTDSYGYTF
TGTGCCAGCAGTATCAGGACAGACAGCTATGGCTACACCTTC
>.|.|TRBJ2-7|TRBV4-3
CASSHTSPGEQAYEQYF
TGCGCCAGCAGCCATACCTCTCCGGGGGAGCAAGCCTACGAGCAGTACTTC
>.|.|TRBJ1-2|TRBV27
CASSLKQYGYGYTF
TGTGCCAGCAGTTTAAAGCAGTATGGCTATGGCTACACCTTC
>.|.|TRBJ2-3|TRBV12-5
CASGLGGARDTQYF
TGTGCTAGTGGTTTGGGTGGTGCTCGGGATACGCAGTATTTT
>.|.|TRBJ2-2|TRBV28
CASSFYPPRRMNTGELFF
TGTGCCAGCAGTTTTTATCCCCCCCGGAGGATGAACACCGGGGAGCTGTTTTTT
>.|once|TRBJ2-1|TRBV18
CASSPLSGGKQFF
TGTGCCAGCTCCCCCCTTTCGGGGGGCAAGCAGTTCTTC
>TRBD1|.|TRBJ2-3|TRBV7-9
CASSTGDGTDTQYF
TGTGCCAGCAGTACAGGGGACGGCACAGATACGCAGTATTTT
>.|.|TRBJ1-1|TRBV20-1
CSASRPGENTEAFF
TGCAGTGCTAGTCGTCCAGGGGAGAACACTGAAGCTTTCTTT
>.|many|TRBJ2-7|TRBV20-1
CSARATGTYEQYF
TGCAGTGCTAGAGCGACAGGCACCTACGAGCAGTACTTC
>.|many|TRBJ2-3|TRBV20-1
CSVKRGTDTQYF
TGCAGTGTCAAGCGGGGCACAGATACGCAGTATTTT
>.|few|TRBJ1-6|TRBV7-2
CASSLGRQGNNSPLHF
TGTGCCAGCAGCTTAGGTCGTCAGGGGAATAATTCACCCCTCCACTTT
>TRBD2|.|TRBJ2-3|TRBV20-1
CRAGTSVPDTQYF
TGCAGGGCAGGGACTAGCGTTCCAGATACGCAGTATTTT
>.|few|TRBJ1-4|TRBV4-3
CASNQNQGTNEKLFF
TGCGCCAGCAACCAAAACCAGGGGACTAATGAAAAACTGTTTTTT
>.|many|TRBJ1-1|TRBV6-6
CASRTETEAFF
TGTGCCAGCAGGACCGAAACTGAAGCTTTCTTT
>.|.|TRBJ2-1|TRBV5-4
CAGSLGLLDYNEQFF
TGTGCCGGCAGCTTGGGTCTTCTGGACTACAATGAGCAGTTCTTC
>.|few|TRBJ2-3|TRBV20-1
CSAVPGPPITDTQYF
TGCAGTGCTGTCCCGGGACCCCCCATCACAGATACGCAGTATTTT
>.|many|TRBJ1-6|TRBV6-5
CASSYSWKSYNSPLHF
TGTGCCAGCAGTTACTCTTGGAAATCCTATAATTCACCCCTCCACTTT